The clone carrying this T cell receptor (beta chain) was seen a handful of times. The antigen remains unidentified. Deletions cut 4 bases from V and 4 bases from J, with 14 bases between. Germline loops: CDR1 SGHNT, CDR2 YYREEE (reference sequence). This CDR3 is 14 amino acids long. The repertoire was sequenced with immunoSEQ multiplex PCR; TCRdb's copy has only in-frame clones and lacks some. This table has 11,000 or so clones, approximately 80% appearing once. This sample was taken from a study of OX40 agonist ivuxolimab in advanced cancers. Study context: Dose-escalation patients had hepatocellular carcinoma, melanoma, renal cell or head and neck cancer. Study-level points and caveats: Both CD4+ and CD8+ T cell populations in blood had undergone clonal expansion by week 6 at 0.1 to 3.0 mg/kg.

The sequencing used CD4+ or CD8+ T cells sorted from blood, collected in a trial of the OX40 agonist ivuxolimab. The source is an adult with an advanced solid tumor such as melanoma, head and neck, liver or kidney cancer. This chain links TRBV5-4 with TRBJ1-1; maybe TRBD1 (5 bases). CDR3 amino acids: CASSRDGGATEAFF. The DNA of the CDR3 is TGTGCCAGCAGCCGGGACGGTGGCGCCACTGAAGCTTTCTTT.